These T cell receptor beta chains were read from a single sample in a study of identical twins. From the 5' RACE reads, TCRdb called clonotypes with MiXCR, one entry per CDR3 protein. The sample shows fewer than 250,000 distinct CDR3 sequences, about 7% of them seen only once. These data were also filed under a second study, of yellow fever vaccine responses in identical twins.

The sequencing input was memory (CD45RO+) T cells sorted from blood. The receptors shown here come from a woman in her late teens or twenties in good health. The CDR3 runs from the conserved cysteine through the conserved F or W. A D gene is named only where the DNA matches it firmly. The size of a clone is reported for some rows only, either as once, few or many, or as a class for expanded clones.

CDR3 protein: CASSAQVGGTGELFF
CDR3 DNA: TGTGCCAGCAGCGCCCAGGTTGGGGGCACCGGGGAGCTGTTTTTT
J gene: TRBJ2-2
clone size: few
V gene: TRBV9
D gene: -

CDR3 protein: CASSLKTLNTEAFF
CDR3 DNA: TGCGCCAGCAGCTTAAAGACCCTGAACACTGAAGCTTTCTTT
J gene: TRBJ1-1
clone size: many
V gene: TRBV5-1
D gene: -

CDR3 protein: CASSPGDASLGGKETQYF
CDR3 DNA: TGTGCCAGCAGCCCAGGAGACGCTAGCCTGGGGGGTAAAGAGACCCAGTACTTC
J gene: TRBJ2-5
clone size: -
V gene: TRBV14
D gene: -

CDR3 protein: CASSLFGDGREQYF
CDR3 DNA: TGTGCCAGCAGCTTATTCGGGGATGGTAGAGAGCAGTACTTC
J gene: TRBJ2-7
clone size: few
V gene: TRBV11-1
D gene: -

CDR3 protein: CASSSRLPNSPLHF
CDR3 DNA: TGTGCCAGCAGCAGTCGGCTGCCTAATTCACCCCTCCACTTT
J gene: TRBJ1-6
clone size: -
V gene: TRBV28
D gene: -

CDR3 protein: CASSSGPKTYNEQFF
CDR3 DNA: TGCGCCAGCAGCTCGGGACCAAAGACCTACAATGAGCAGTTCTTC
J gene: TRBJ2-1
clone size: many
V gene: TRBV5-1
D gene: -

CDR3 protein: CASSPNTNNEQFF
CDR3 DNA: TGTGCCAGCTCACCGAACACCAACAATGAGCAGTTCTTC
J gene: TRBJ2-1
clone size: -
V gene: TRBV18
D gene: -

CDR3 protein: CASSLGGALGRRSYNEQFF
CDR3 DNA: TGTGCCAGCAGTTTGGGCGGGGCTCTCGGGAGAAGGTCCTACAATGAGCAGTTCTTC
J gene: TRBJ2-1
clone size: few
V gene: TRBV28
D gene: -

CDR3 protein: CSASPQQETQYF
CDR3 DNA: TGCAGTGCTAGCCCTCAGCAAGAGACCCAGTACTTC
J gene: TRBJ2-5
clone size: -
V gene: TRBV20-1
D gene: -

CDR3 protein: CSVEGQTYEQYF
CDR3 DNA: TGCAGCGTTGAGGGCCAAACCTACGAGCAGTACTTC
J gene: TRBJ2-7
clone size: many
V gene: TRBV29-1
D gene: -

CDR3 protein: CASSFQGGVKNEQFF
CDR3 DNA: TGTGCCAGCAGCTTCCAAGGAGGGGTTAAGAATGAGCAGTTCTTC
J gene: TRBJ2-1
clone size: many
V gene: TRBV7-2
D gene: -

CDR3 protein: CASSLTVAGNTIYF
CDR3 DNA: TGTGCCAGCAGTTTAACAGTGGCCGGAAACACCATATATTTT
J gene: TRBJ1-3
clone size: -
V gene: TRBV27
D gene: -

CDR3 protein: CASLLHNEQFF
CDR3 DNA: TGTGCCAGCCTACTGCACAATGAGCAGTTCTTC
J gene: TRBJ2-1
clone size: many
V gene: TRBV2
D gene: -

CDR3 protein: CASSFTSGYNEQFF
CDR3 DNA: TGTGCCAGCAGTTTCACTAGCGGTTACAATGAGCAGTTCTTC
J gene: TRBJ2-1
clone size: many
V gene: TRBV28
D gene: TRBD2

CDR3 protein: CASSLSLAGDYNEQFF
CDR3 DNA: TGTGCCAGCAGTTTATCACTAGCGGGAGACTACAATGAGCAGTTCTTC
J gene: TRBJ2-1
clone size: many
V gene: TRBV28
D gene: TRBD2

CDR3 protein: CASSPGQERNTIYF
CDR3 DNA: TGTGCCAGCAGCCCTGGACAGGAAAGAAACACCATATATTTT
J gene: TRBJ1-3
clone size: many
V gene: TRBV12-3/TRBV12-4
D gene: TRBD1

CDR3 protein: CASSQGTANTGELFF
CDR3 DNA: TGTGCCAGCAGCCAGGGGACAGCGAACACCGGGGAGCTGTTTTTT
J gene: TRBJ2-2
clone size: few
V gene: TRBV3-1
D gene: TRBD1

CDR3 protein: CASSQPTRYNEQFF
CDR3 DNA: TGCGCCAGCAGCCAACCCACTCGGTACAATGAGCAGTTCTTC
J gene: TRBJ2-1
clone size: few
V gene: TRBV4-1
D gene: -

CDR3 protein: CAISGVPGDHEQFF
CDR3 DNA: TGTGCCATCAGTGGCGTTCCGGGTGACCATGAGCAGTTCTTC
J gene: TRBJ2-1
clone size: -
V gene: TRBV10-3
D gene: -

CDR3 protein: CASSGQGRTDTQYF
CDR3 DNA: TGTGCCAGCAGTGGGCAGGGAAGGACAGATACGCAGTATTTT
J gene: TRBJ2-3
clone size: many
V gene: TRBV12-3/TRBV12-4
D gene: -

CDR3 protein: CASSLEYYQSYEQYF
CDR3 DNA: TGCGCCAGCAGCTTGGAGTATTACCAGTCCTACGAGCAGTACTTC
J gene: TRBJ2-7
clone size: few
V gene: TRBV5-1
D gene: -

CDR3 protein: CASSLELGRTSGSRSYNEQFF
CDR3 DNA: TGTGCCAGCAGCTTAGAGCTGGGTCGGACTAGCGGGAGCCGATCCTACAATGAGCAGTTCTTC
J gene: TRBJ2-1
clone size: -
V gene: TRBV11-1
D gene: TRBD2

CDR3 protein: CASSETDGYSNQPQHF
CDR3 DNA: TGTGCCAGCAGCGAAACCGACGGTTATAGCAATCAGCCCCAGCATTTT
J gene: TRBJ1-5
clone size: many
V gene: TRBV2
D gene: -

CDR3 protein: CASSQGLAEQFF
CDR3 DNA: TGTGCCAGCAGCCAGGGACTAGCTGAGCAGTTCTTC
J gene: TRBJ2-1
clone size: -
V gene: TRBV7-9
D gene: TRBD2

CDR3 protein: CASSLLAGALSGTQYF
CDR3 DNA: TGTGCCAGCAGCTTGCTAGCGGGGGCCCTATCGGGGACCCAGTACTTC
J gene: TRBJ2-5
clone size: many
V gene: TRBV7-9
D gene: TRBD2

CDR3 protein: CASSFGQGSKNIQYF
CDR3 DNA: TGTGCCAGCAGCTTTGGACAGGGTTCCAAAAACATTCAGTACTTC
J gene: TRBJ2-4
clone size: many
V gene: TRBV7-8
D gene: TRBD1

CDR3 protein: CASSPGLFNSPLHF
CDR3 DNA: TGTGCCAGCAGCCCAGGGCTTTTTAATTCACCCCTCCACTTT
J gene: TRBJ1-6
clone size: few
V gene: TRBV11-2
D gene: -

CDR3 protein: CSGGEYQETQYF
CDR3 DNA: TGCAGCGGGGGAGAGTACCAAGAGACCCAGTACTTC
J gene: TRBJ2-5
clone size: many
V gene: TRBV29-1
D gene: -

CDR3 protein: CASSFERQNYGYTF
CDR3 DNA: TGCGCCAGCAGCTTTGAAAGGCAGAACTATGGCTACACCTTC
J gene: TRBJ1-2
clone size: -
V gene: TRBV5-1
D gene: -

CDR3 protein: CASSLFALVGGELFF
CDR3 DNA: TGTGCCAGCAGTTTATTTGCGCTAGTTGGCGGGGAGCTGTTTTTT
J gene: TRBJ2-2
clone size: few
V gene: TRBV12-3/TRBV12-4
D gene: -

CDR3 protein: CASSIGQENSPLHF
CDR3 DNA: TGTGCCAGCAGCATCGGACAGGAGAATTCACCCCTCCACTTT
J gene: TRBJ1-6
clone size: few
V gene: TRBV7-9
D gene: TRBD1

CDR3 protein: CASSPYNNQPQHF
CDR3 DNA: TGTGCCAGCAGTCCATATAACAATCAGCCCCAGCATTTT
J gene: TRBJ1-5
clone size: medium-sized
V gene: TRBV12-3/TRBV12-4
D gene: -

CDR3 protein: CASSPGWNSPLHF
CDR3 DNA: TGTGCCAGCTCACCAGGCTGGAATTCACCCCTCCACTTT
J gene: TRBJ1-6
clone size: few
V gene: TRBV18
D gene: -

CDR3 protein: CASSIGTSSNTGELFF
CDR3 DNA: TGTGCCAGTAGTATAGGCACTAGTTCGAACACCGGGGAGCTGTTTTTT
J gene: TRBJ2-2
clone size: -
V gene: TRBV19
D gene: -

CDR3 protein: CASSERLLSLNEQFF
CDR3 DNA: TGTGCCAGCAGTGAACGTCTACTAAGCCTCAATGAGCAGTTCTTC
J gene: TRBJ2-1
clone size: -
V gene: TRBV2
D gene: -

CDR3 protein: CASSSGTKAGELFF
CDR3 DNA: TGTGCCAGCAGTTCAGGGACGAAGGCCGGGGAGCTGTTTTTT
J gene: TRBJ2-2
clone size: -
V gene: TRBV28
D gene: -

CDR3 protein: CASSLAGDRNYGYTF
CDR3 DNA: TGCGCCAGCAGCTTGGCCGGGGATCGGAACTATGGCTACACCTTC
J gene: TRBJ1-2
clone size: few
V gene: TRBV5-1
D gene: -

CDR3 protein: CASSQGSQPNTEAFF
CDR3 DNA: TGTGCCAGCAGCCAAGGTTCCCAGCCGAACACTGAAGCTTTCTTT
J gene: TRBJ1-1
clone size: -
V gene: TRBV3-1
D gene: -

CDR3 protein: CASSPQGGGGNQPQHF
CDR3 DNA: TGCGCCAGCAGCCCCCAGGGGGGGGGAGGCAATCAGCCCCAGCATTTT
J gene: TRBJ1-5
clone size: many
V gene: TRBV4-1
D gene: TRBD1

CDR3 protein: CASRKGADSPLHF
CDR3 DNA: TGCGCCAGCAGAAAGGGGGCTGATTCACCCCTCCACTTT
J gene: TRBJ1-6
clone size: many
V gene: TRBV5-1
D gene: TRBD1

CDR3 protein: CASSGQGLNTEAFF
CDR3 DNA: TGTGCCAGCAGCGGACAGGGATTGAACACTGAAGCTTTCTTT
J gene: TRBJ1-1
clone size: many
V gene: TRBV12-3/TRBV12-4
D gene: TRBD1

CDR3 protein: CATSRESSISYNEQFF
CDR3 DNA: TGTGCCACCAGCAGAGAATCGTCTATCTCCTACAATGAGCAGTTCTTC
J gene: TRBJ2-1
clone size: many
V gene: TRBV15
D gene: -

CDR3 protein: CASSLAVVGEKLFF
CDR3 DNA: TGTGCCAGCAGCTTGGCCGTGGTCGGGGAAAAACTGTTTTTT
J gene: TRBJ1-4
clone size: few
V gene: TRBV5-5
D gene: -

CDR3 protein: CASSLAPLRQYF
CDR3 DNA: TGTGCCAGCAGCTTAGCCCCCCTCCGCCAGTACTTC
J gene: TRBJ2-7
clone size: -
V gene: TRBV7-9
D gene: -

CDR3 protein: CSVEDQGRPTDTQYF
CDR3 DNA: TGCAGCGTTGAAGATCAGGGGCGCCCCACAGATACGCAGTATTTT
J gene: TRBJ2-3
clone size: many
V gene: TRBV29-1
D gene: -

CDR3 protein: CASSSGPPRGEKLFF
CDR3 DNA: TGTGCCAGCAGCTCGGGACCCCCCCGGGGTGAAAAACTGTTTTTT
J gene: TRBJ1-4
clone size: -
V gene: TRBV7-2
D gene: -

CDR3 protein: CSATTGADTQYF
CDR3 DNA: TGCAGTGCGACAACAGGGGCAGATACGCAGTATTTT
J gene: TRBJ2-3
clone size: -
V gene: TRBV20-1
D gene: TRBD1

CDR3 protein: CASSLVLGRTGNTIYF
CDR3 DNA: TGTGCCAGCAGCTTAGTTCTGGGGCGCACTGGAAACACCATATATTTT
J gene: TRBJ1-3
clone size: few
V gene: TRBV7-9
D gene: -

CDR3 protein: CSATGLAGVNEQFF
CDR3 DNA: TGCAGCGCCACGGGACTAGCGGGGGTCAATGAGCAGTTCTTC
J gene: TRBJ2-1
clone size: -
V gene: TRBV29-1
D gene: TRBD2